This entry lists 9 T cell receptor beta chains sequenced from one sample in a study of T cell changes during pregnancy in multiple sclerosis. Sequencing was performed with immunoSEQ multiplex PCR; in TCRdb, only in-frame clones are kept and a portion is missing. The sample shows tens of thousands of clones, roughly 90% of them seen only once. The sample consisted of peripheral blood, taken after pregnancy. These TCRs come from a female donor in good health, enrolled as a control in a pregnancy study.

In this sample, this clone turned up once. This chain links TRBV6-1 with TRBJ2-1; 8 bases align to TRBD2. After removal of 4 bases from V and 6 bases from J, the junction contained 11 bases not matched to a gene. The CDR3 spans 16 residues. Germline V gene lookup returns CDR1 MNHNS and CDR2 SASEGT. The CDR3 DNA is TGTGCCAGCAGTGGCCGGACTAGCATATGGCGCAATGAGCAGTTCTTC. Its translation: CASSGRTSIWRNEQFF.

The rearrangement uses TRBV5-1 and TRBJ2-7; D might be TRBD1 (6 bases). The CDR3 consists of 12 residues. The ends were cut back, 4 bases at V and 5 bases at J, with 10 bases in the middle. The V gene's germline CDR1 is SGHRS and CDR2 YFSETQ. CDR3 in amino acids: CASSKDRDEQYF. The DNA of the CDR3 is TGCGCCAGCAGCAAGGACAGAGACGAGCAGTACTTC.

The gene calls are TRBV6-1 and TRBJ1-3; D not resolved. V was shortened by 0 bases and J by 0 bases, with 9 bases between the two germline ends. The CDR3 runs 16 residues. Germline V gene data show CDR1 as MNHNS and CDR2 as SASEGT. The CDR3 protein is CASSEATGSSGNTIYF. The CDR3 coding sequence is TGTGCCAGCAGTGAAGCGACTGGAAGCTCTGGAAACACCATATATTTT.

The chain links TRBV28 to TRBJ2-7, with D possibly TRBD1 on 6 matching bases. V was shortened by 3 bases and J by 3 bases, with 9 bases between the two germline ends. Per the germline V gene, CDR1 is MDHEN and CDR2 is SYDVKM. The CDR3 consists of 13 residues. As DNA, the CDR3 is TGTGCCAGCAGTTTGGGCAGGGGCTACGAGCAGTACTTC. This sequence encodes CASSLGRGYEQYF.

This clone was counted a single time. V is TRBV7-2 and J is TRBJ1-2, with unresolved D. The germline V gene encodes CDR1 SGHTA and CDR2 FQGNSA. The CDR3 is 13 residues long. The V gene lost 5 bases and the J gene lost 4 bases, with 11 bases spanning the gap. The CDR3 region is CASSPEAVYGYTF. The CDR3 DNA follows: TGTGCCAGCAGCCCAGAGGCGGTCTATGGCTACACCTTC.

The chain recombines TRBV7-2 with TRBJ2-3; a possible D gene is TRBD2 (5 bases). V was clipped by 3 bases and J by 4 bases, with 14 bases between them. Looked up from germline, CDR1 is SGHTA and CDR2 is FQGNSA. CDR3 length equals 15 residues. CDR3 in DNA: TGTGCCAGCAGCTTCAGTAGGGAGTTCGCAGATACGCAGTATTTT. Its protein is CASSFSREFADTQYF.

The chain couples TRBV28 to TRBJ1-4, with TRBD1 matching 9 bases. The CDR3 loop spans 16 amino acids. J lost 8 bases, V lost 4 bases, and 11 bases had no gene match. Germline values: CDR1 MDHEN, CDR2 SYDVKM. The CDR3 loop is CASSSRDRVSGEKLFF. The CDR3 nucleotides are TGTGCCAGCAGTTCCCGGGACAGGGTCTCGGGGGAAAAACTGTTTTTT.

J is TRBJ1-6 and V is TRBV5-1; D gene unclear. This CDR3 has 15 amino acids. Germline CDR1 is SGHRS and CDR2 is YFSETQ. The ends were cut back, 3 bases at V and 5 bases at J, with 12 bases in the middle. The CDR3 spells CASSSSGQNNSPLHF. The CDR3 DNA reads as TGCGCCAGCAGCTCAAGCGGCCAGAATAATTCACCCCTCCACTTT.

J is TRBJ2-3 and V is TRBV10-3; TRBD2 aligns across 8 bases. CDR3 length: 14 residues. Germline V lookup: CDR1 ENHRY, CDR2 SYGVKD. V dropped 6 bases and J dropped 6; count of bases not matched to a gene: 8. The CDR3 DNA reads as TGTGCCATCAGCTACGGGGGGGCGGAGGATACGCAGTATTTT. It yields the protein CAISYGGAEDTQYF.